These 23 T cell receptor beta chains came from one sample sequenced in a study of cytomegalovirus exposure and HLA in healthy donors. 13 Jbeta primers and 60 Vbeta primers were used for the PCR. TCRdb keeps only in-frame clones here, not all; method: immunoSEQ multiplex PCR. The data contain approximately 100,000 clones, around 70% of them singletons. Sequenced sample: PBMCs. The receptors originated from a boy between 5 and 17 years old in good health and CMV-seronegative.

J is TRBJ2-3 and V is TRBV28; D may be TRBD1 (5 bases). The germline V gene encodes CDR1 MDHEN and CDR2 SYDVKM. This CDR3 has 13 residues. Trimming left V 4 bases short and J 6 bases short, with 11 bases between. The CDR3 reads CASSSPQADTQYF. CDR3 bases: TGTGCCAGCAGTTCGCCACAGGCGGATACGCAGTATTTT.

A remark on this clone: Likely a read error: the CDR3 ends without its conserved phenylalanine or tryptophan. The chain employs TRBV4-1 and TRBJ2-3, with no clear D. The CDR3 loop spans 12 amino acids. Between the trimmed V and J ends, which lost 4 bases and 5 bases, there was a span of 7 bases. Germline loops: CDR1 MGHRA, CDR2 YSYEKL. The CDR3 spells CASSLRKDTQYL. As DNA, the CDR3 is TGCGCCAGCAGCCTCAGAAAAGATACGCAGTATCTT.

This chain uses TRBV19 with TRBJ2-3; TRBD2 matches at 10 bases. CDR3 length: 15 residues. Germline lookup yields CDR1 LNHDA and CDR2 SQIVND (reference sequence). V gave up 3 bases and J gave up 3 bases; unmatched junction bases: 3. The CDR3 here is CASSMTSGHTDTQYF. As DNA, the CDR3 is TGTGCCAGTAGTATGACTAGCGGGCATACAGATACGCAGTATTTT.

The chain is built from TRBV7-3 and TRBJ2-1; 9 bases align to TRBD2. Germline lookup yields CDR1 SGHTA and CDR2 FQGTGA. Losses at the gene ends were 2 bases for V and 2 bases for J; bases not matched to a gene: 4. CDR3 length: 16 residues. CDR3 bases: TGTGCCAGCAGCTTATCAGCGGGAGGCCCCTACAATGAGCAGTTCTTC. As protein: CASSLSAGGPYNEQFF.

This chain's CDR3 is CASSLSTGAGYTF. CDR3 sequence (DNA): TGTGCCAGCAGCCTAAGCACTGGAGCTGGCTACACCTTC. V is TRBV7-3 and J is TRBJ1-2; D remains ambiguous. CDR1 and CDR2 from the germline V gene are SGHTA and FQGTGA. This CDR3 comprises 13 residues. V dropped 5 bases and J dropped 7 bases, with 14 bases sitting between them.

The CDR3 DNA is TGTGCCAGCATGGGGGGGGCTAATGACATGAACACTGAAGCTTTCTTT. This codes for CASMGGANDMNTEAFF. This sequence joins TRBV28 and TRBJ1-1; TRBD1 is a possible D gene (6 bases). The germline V gene has CDR1 MDHEN and CDR2 SYDVKM. Trimming left V 7 bases short and J 0 bases short, with 18 bases between. The CDR3 length is 16 residues.

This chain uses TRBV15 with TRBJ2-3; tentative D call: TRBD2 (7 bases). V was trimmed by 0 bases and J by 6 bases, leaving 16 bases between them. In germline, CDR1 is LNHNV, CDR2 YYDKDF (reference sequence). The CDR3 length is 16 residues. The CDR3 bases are TGTGCCACCAGCAGAGAGGGGGGCGCCGGGAGGGATACGCAGTATTTT. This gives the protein CATSREGGAGRDTQYF.

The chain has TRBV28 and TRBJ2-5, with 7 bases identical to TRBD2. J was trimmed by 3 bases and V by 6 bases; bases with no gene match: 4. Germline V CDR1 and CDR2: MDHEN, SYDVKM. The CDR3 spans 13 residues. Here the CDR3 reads CASRLGGEETQYF. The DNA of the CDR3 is TGTGCCAGCAGGTTGGGGGGGGAAGAGACCCAGTACTTC.

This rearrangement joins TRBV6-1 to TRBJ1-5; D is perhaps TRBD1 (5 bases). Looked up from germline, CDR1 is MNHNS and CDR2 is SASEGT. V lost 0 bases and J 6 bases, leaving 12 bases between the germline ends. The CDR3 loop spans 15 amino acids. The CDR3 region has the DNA TGTGCCAGCAGTGAAGCGTCGGGGGGACCTCAGCCCCAGCATTTT. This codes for CASSEASGGPQPQHF.

The CDR3 here is CASSIGTGAFQPQHF. The CDR3 coding sequence is TGCGCCAGCAGCATAGGGACAGGGGCTTTTCAGCCCCAGCATTTT. V is TRBV4-1 and J is TRBJ1-5; 10 nucleotides agree with TRBD1. The CDR3 is made up of 15 amino acids. The germline CDR1 and CDR2 sequences are MGHRA and YSYEKL. V lost 5 bases, J lost 6 bases, and 7 bases stayed unmatched.

CDR3 bases: TGTGCCAGCAGCCCAACAGGGTACCACAATGAGCAGTTCTTC. It translates to CASSPTGYHNEQFF. The chain uses TRBV7-3 and TRBJ2-1; the D gene is possibly TRBD1 (6 bases). With 5 bases removed from V and 5 bases from J, the gap between germline ends came to 13 bases. This CDR3 has 14 residues. Germline V CDR1 and CDR2: SGHTA, FQGTGA.

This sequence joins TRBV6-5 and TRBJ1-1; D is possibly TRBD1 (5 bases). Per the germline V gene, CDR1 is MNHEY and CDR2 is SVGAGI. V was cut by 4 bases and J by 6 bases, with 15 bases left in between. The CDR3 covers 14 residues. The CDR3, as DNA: TGTGCCAGCAGTTCCCAGCCTCAGGGCGCTGAAGCTTTCTTT. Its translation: CASSSQPQGAEAFF.

DNA of the CDR3: TGTGCCAGCAGTGAAGGGAGCTCCTACAATGAGCAGTTCTTC. It is translated as CASSEGSSYNEQFF. This chain joins TRBV6-1 and TRBJ2-1; D call uncertain. CDR3 length equals 14 residues. CDR1 is MNHNS and CDR2 is SASEGT in the germline V gene. Trimming took off 1 base at V and 0 bases at J, with 4 bases between the two ends.

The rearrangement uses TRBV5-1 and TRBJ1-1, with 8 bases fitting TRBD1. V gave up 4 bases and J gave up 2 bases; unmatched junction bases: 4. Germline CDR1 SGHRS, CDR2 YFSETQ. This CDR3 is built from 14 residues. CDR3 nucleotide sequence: TGCGCCAGCAGCCCGGACAGGGCTAACACTGAAGCTTTCTTT. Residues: CASSPDRANTEAFF.

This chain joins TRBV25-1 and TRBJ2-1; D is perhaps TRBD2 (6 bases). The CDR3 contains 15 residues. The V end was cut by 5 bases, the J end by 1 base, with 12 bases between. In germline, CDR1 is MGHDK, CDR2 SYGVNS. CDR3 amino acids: CASSYGAGSYNEQFF. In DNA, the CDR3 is TGTGCCAGCAGTTACGGGGCGGGGTCCTACAATGAGCAGTTCTTC.

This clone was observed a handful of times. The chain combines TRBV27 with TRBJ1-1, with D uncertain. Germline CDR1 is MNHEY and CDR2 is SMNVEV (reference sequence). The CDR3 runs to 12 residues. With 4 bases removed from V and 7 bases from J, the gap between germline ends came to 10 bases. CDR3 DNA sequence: TGTGCCAGCAGTTCCAGGCTGGGTGAAGCTTTCTTT. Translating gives CASSSRLGEAFF.

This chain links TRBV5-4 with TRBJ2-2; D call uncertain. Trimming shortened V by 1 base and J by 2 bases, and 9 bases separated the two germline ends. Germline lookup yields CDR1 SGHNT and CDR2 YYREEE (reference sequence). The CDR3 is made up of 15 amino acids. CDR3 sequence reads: CASSLRQKNTGELFF. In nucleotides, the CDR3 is TGTGCCAGCAGCTTGAGACAAAAAAACACCGGGGAGCTGTTTTTT.

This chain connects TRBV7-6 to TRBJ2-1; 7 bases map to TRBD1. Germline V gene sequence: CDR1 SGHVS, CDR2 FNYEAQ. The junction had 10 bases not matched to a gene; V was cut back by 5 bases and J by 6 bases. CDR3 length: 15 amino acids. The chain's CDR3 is CASSLDRAGTNEQFF. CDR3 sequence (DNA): TGTGCCAGCAGCCTCGACAGGGCCGGGACCAATGAGCAGTTCTTC.

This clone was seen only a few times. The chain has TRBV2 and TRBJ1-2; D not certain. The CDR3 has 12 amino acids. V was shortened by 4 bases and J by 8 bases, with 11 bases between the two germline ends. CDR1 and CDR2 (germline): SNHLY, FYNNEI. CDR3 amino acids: CASSARSGGYTF. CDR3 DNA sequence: TGTGCCAGCAGTGCCCGTTCAGGAGGCTACACCTTC.

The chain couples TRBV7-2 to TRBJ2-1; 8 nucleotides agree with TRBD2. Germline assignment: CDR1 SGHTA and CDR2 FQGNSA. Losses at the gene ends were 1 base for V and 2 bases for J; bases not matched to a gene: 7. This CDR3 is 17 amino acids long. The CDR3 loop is CASSLEGSGSPYNEQFF. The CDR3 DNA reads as TGTGCCAGCAGCTTAGAGGGGAGCGGGAGTCCCTACAATGAGCAGTTCTTC.

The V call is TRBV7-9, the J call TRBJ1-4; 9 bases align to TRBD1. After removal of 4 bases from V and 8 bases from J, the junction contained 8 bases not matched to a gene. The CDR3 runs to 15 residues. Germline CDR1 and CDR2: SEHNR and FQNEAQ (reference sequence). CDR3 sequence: CASSSGQGRGEKLFF. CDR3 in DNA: TGTGCCAGCAGCTCCGGACAGGGGCGGGGAGAAAAACTGTTTTTT.

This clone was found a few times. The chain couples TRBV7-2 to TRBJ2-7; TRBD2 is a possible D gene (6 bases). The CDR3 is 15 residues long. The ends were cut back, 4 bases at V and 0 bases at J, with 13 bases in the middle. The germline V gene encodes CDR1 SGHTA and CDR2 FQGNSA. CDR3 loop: CASSSPGLLSYEQYF. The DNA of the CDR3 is TGTGCCAGCAGCTCACCGGGACTGCTCTCCTACGAGCAGTACTTC.

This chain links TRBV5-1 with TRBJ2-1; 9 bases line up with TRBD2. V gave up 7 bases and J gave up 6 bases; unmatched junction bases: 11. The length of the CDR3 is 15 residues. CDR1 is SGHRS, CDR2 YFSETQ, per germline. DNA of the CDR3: TGCGCCAGCCGGTGGGGTGCTAGCGGGATCAATGAGCAGTTCTTC. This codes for CASRWGASGINEQFF.